The 23 T cell receptor beta chains in this list originate from one sample, sequenced in a study of lymphopenia after photon versus proton radiotherapy. Method: immunoSEQ multiplex PCR; TCRdb's copy keeps in-frame clones and lacks some. The profile shows around 59,000 clones, approximately 84% of them singletons. This material consisted of peripheral blood, taken from a patient treated with proton-based radiotherapy. These TCRs come from a man aged 60 to 69 with pancreatic cancer.

The chain combines TRBV23-1 with TRBJ2-5; the D is unclear. TRBV23-1 is assigned to the ORF class and has an uncertain function. The CDR3 is made up of 12 amino acids. V lost 7 bases and J 2 bases, leaving 8 bases between the germline ends. The DNA for the CDR3 is TGCGCCAGCATTCGGAGTCAAGAGACCCAGTACTTC. Its protein product is CASIRSQETQYF.

J is TRBJ2-5 and V is TRBV5-1; D not certain. Germline values: CDR1 SGHRS, CDR2 YFSETQ. With 7 bases removed from V and 4 bases from J, the gap between germline ends came to 14 bases. This CDR3 is built from 13 residues. The CDR3 nucleotides read TGCGCCAGCTCAGCTTGGGATATAGAGACCCAGTACTTC. Translated: CASSAWDIETQYF.

The chain employs TRBV5-1 and TRBJ1-3, with D possibly TRBD1 on 5 matching bases. CDR1 is SGHRS and CDR2 is YFSETQ in the germline V gene. The CDR3 runs to 17 residues. V lost 4 bases and J 0 bases, leaving 17 bases between the germline ends. The CDR3 DNA reads TGCGCCAGCAGCCCGATCACTGGACACAACTCTGGAAACACCATATATTTT. The encoded protein is CASSPITGHNSGNTIYF.

The sample holds a few counts of this clone. The chain joins TRBV27 to TRBJ1-1; tentative D call: TRBD1 (5 bases). The CDR3 is made up of 16 amino acids. V was clipped by 1 base and J by 2 bases, with 14 bases between them. Per the germline V gene, CDR1 is MNHEY and CDR2 is SMNVEV (reference sequence). CDR3 bases: TGTGCCAGCAGTTTATTCGGGGGTCGGGTTAACACTGAAGCTTTCTTT. The encoded protein is CASSLFGGRVNTEAFF.

CDR3 DNA sequence: TGTGCCAGCAGTGACCGGAACATCAACTATGGCTACACCTTC. Residues: CASSDRNINYGYTF. This sequence joins TRBV2 and TRBJ1-2; D uncertain. V shed 3 bases and J shed 2 bases, with 10 bases lying between them. Per the germline V gene, CDR1 is SNHLY and CDR2 is FYNNEI. The CDR3 is made up of 14 amino acids.

This chain connects TRBV30 to TRBJ2-2; unclear D gene. This CDR3 has 15 amino acids. V lost 0 bases, J lost 1 base, and 9 bases lay in between. Germline V gene sequence: CDR1 GTSNPN, CDR2 SVGIG (reference sequence). As DNA, the CDR3 is TGTGCCTGGAGTGTACTACCAGGGAACACCGGGGAGCTGTTTTTT. As protein: CAWSVLPGNTGELFF.

CDR3: CASSNPSQGANQPQHF. DNA for the CDR3: TGCGCCAGCAGCAATCCTTCACAGGGCGCGAATCAGCCCCAGCATTTT. The chain employs TRBV4-1 and TRBJ1-5; possible D gene TRBD1, 6 bases. Germline assignment: CDR1 MGHRA and CDR2 YSYEKL. The germline V and J ends were trimmed by 5 bases and 4 bases, with 18 bases remaining between them. The CDR3 consists of 16 residues.

This sequence joins TRBV25-1 and TRBJ1-4; 7 nucleotides align to TRBD1. From germline, CDR1 is MGHDK and CDR2 SYGVNS. The CDR3 consists of 15 residues. V was clipped by 6 bases and J by 4 bases; unmatched bases: 8. CDR3 in amino acids: CASRGPGQINEKLFF. The CDR3 nucleotides are TGTGCCAGCAGGGGGCCGGGACAGATTAATGAAAAACTGTTTTTT.

This chain links TRBV6-6 with TRBJ2-7; D ambiguous. V lost 2 bases, J lost 0 bases, and 5 bases lay in between. The CDR3 contains 13 residues. Germline V lookup: CDR1 MNHNY, CDR2 SVGAGI (reference sequence). CDR3 region: CASSYGDSYEQYF. The CDR3 DNA follows: TGTGCCAGCAGTTACGGAGACTCCTACGAGCAGTACTTC.

This clone came up a few times. This rearrangement joins TRBV18 to TRBJ2-2; D might be TRBD2 (5 bases). Trimming took 1 base from V and 7 from J, leaving 19 bases between them. CDR1 and CDR2 from the germline V gene are KGHSH and LQKENI. This CDR3 region has 17 residues. The CDR3 region is CASSPLQGGIANGELFF. DNA of the CDR3: TGTGCCAGCTCACCACTGCAAGGAGGAATTGCGAACGGGGAGCTGTTTTTT.

Only a few counts were recorded for this clone. The V call is TRBV7-8, the J call TRBJ2-7, with TRBD2 identical over 8 bases. CDR3 length: 15 residues. Per germline, CDR1 SGHVS and CDR2 FQNEAQ. After removal of 5 bases from V and 0 bases from J, the junction contained 6 bases not matched to a gene. The CDR3 protein is CASSPLAGSSYEQYF. In DNA form, the CDR3 reads TGTGCCAGCAGCCCGTTAGCGGGAAGCTCCTACGAGCAGTACTTC.

This sequence joins TRBV9 and TRBJ2-3; D unclear. In germline, CDR1 is SGDLS, CDR2 YYNGEE. The CDR3 sequence is 14 residues long. V lost 4 bases and J lost 2, with 11 bases in between. The CDR3 here is CASSPDQYTDTQYF. The CDR3 DNA is TGTGCCAGCAGCCCCGACCAGTACACAGATACGCAGTATTTT. The full variable domain, with the rest looked up from reference TRBV9 and TRBJ2-3, is DSGVTQTPKHLITATGQRVTLRCSPRSGDLSVYWYQQSLDQGLQFLIQYYNGEERAKGNILERFSAQQFPDLHSELNLSSLELGDSALYFCASSPDQYTDTQYFGPGTRLTVL.

The chain employs TRBV15 and TRBJ2-2; the D gene is possibly TRBD2 (6 bases). Germline V gene lookup returns CDR1 LNHNV and CDR2 YYDKDF (reference sequence). The CDR3 runs 18 residues. Trimming pared 0 bases from V and 3 bases from J, leaving 17 bases between. CDR3 in amino acids: CATSRDRLARLHTGELFF. CDR3 DNA: TGTGCCACCAGCAGAGATCGCCTAGCGCGCCTCCACACCGGGGAGCTGTTTTTT.

The chain is built from TRBV7-3 and TRBJ1-3; D not certain. CDR3 length: 14 residues. The ends were cut back, 6 bases at V and 0 bases at J, with 9 bases in the middle. Germline V gene data show CDR1 as SGHTA and CDR2 as FQGTGA. Here the CDR3 DNA reads TGTGCCAGCAGGGTCAGCTTCTCTGGAAACACCATATATTTT. It codes for CASRVSFSGNTIYF.

The gene calls are TRBV7-2 and TRBJ2-7; possibly TRBD2 for D (5 bases). CDR1 is SGHTA and CDR2 is FQGNSA in the germline V gene. Trimming took off 1 base at V and 2 bases at J, with 12 bases between the two ends. This CDR3 spans 15 amino acids. The CDR3 reads CASSLVGLAAYEQYF. As DNA, the CDR3 is TGTGCCAGCAGCTTAGTTGGGCTAGCAGCCTACGAGCAGTACTTC.

The rearrangement joins TRBV4-2 to TRBJ1-2, with TRBD1 matching 7 bases. J was trimmed by 4 bases and V by 0 bases; bases with no gene match: 5. The CDR3 totals 15 residues. CDR1 and CDR2 from the germline V gene are LGHNA and YNFKEQ. CDR3 in amino acids: CASSQERGRAYGYTF. The CDR3 nucleotides read TGTGCCAGCAGCCAAGAGAGGGGGCGGGCCTATGGCTACACCTTC.

V gene TRBV2 combines with J gene TRBJ2-5; D not resolved. This CDR3 is 15 amino acids long. V was clipped by 2 bases and J by 3 bases, with 13 bases between them. The V gene's germline CDR1 is SNHLY and CDR2 FYNNEI. Here the CDR3 reads CASSESSTGKETQYF. In DNA form, the CDR3 reads TGTGCCAGCAGTGAATCCTCGACGGGTAAAGAGACCCAGTACTTC.

This clone has a single count. The chain uses TRBV5-4 and TRBJ2-7; D is undetermined. The length of the CDR3 is 13 residues. Trimming stripped 1 base from V and 0 bases from J, with 5 bases between. Per germline, CDR1 SGHNT and CDR2 YYREEE (reference sequence). CDR3: CASSLFLSYEQYF. The CDR3 DNA is TGTGCCAGCAGCTTGTTCCTCTCCTACGAGCAGTACTTC. Combining the CDR3 with reference TRBV5-4 and TRBJ2-7 gives the whole variable domain ETGVTQSPTHLIKTRGQQVTLRCSSQSGHNTVSWYQQALGQGPQFIFQYYREEENGRGNFPPRFSGLQFPNYSSELNVNALELDDSALYLCASSLFLSYEQYFGPGTRLTVT.

The chain has TRBV7-9 and TRBJ2-3, with D possibly TRBD2 on 5 matching bases. CDR3 length equals 14 residues. V was pared by 3 bases and J by 6 bases, with 13 bases between. CDR1 and CDR2 from the germline V gene are SEHNR and FQNEAQ (reference sequence). CDR3: CASSFRGVLDTQYF. The CDR3, as DNA: TGTGCCAGCAGCTTTCGGGGAGTACTGGATACGCAGTATTTT.

The CDR3: CASSWVQGGTGELFF. CDR3 sequence (DNA): TGTGCCAGTAGTTGGGTACAGGGGGGAACCGGGGAGCTGTTTTTT. The genes are TRBV19 and TRBJ2-2, with TRBD1 matching over 8 bases. From germline, CDR1 is LNHDA and CDR2 SQIVND (reference sequence). The CDR3 extends over 15 amino acids. V was clipped by 5 bases and J by 5 bases; unmatched bases: 7.

CDR3 DNA sequence: TGCGCCAGCAGCTTGGACAGGGGGGGCACAGATACGCAGTATTTT. Translating gives CASSLDRGGTDTQYF. The chain uses TRBV5-1 and TRBJ2-3, with 8 nucleotides matching TRBD1. CDR3 length: 15 residues. CDR1 and CDR2 (germline): SGHRS, YFSETQ. J lost 1 base, V lost 0 bases, and 1 base had no gene match.

V gene TRBV19 combines with J gene TRBJ2-1; no firm D call. Per the germline V gene, CDR1 is LNHDA and CDR2 is SQIVND (reference sequence). The CDR3 sequence is 14 residues long. The ends were cut back, 5 bases at V and 5 bases at J, with 13 bases in the middle. The CDR3 DNA sequence: TGTGCCAGTAGTTCTCGGACGGCCAACAATGAGCAGTTCTTC. Translated, it gives CASSSRTANNEQFF.

This rearrangement joins TRBV15 to TRBJ2-7, with a possible D match to TRBD2 (6 bases). Germline lookup yields CDR1 LNHNV and CDR2 YYDKDF (reference sequence). This CDR3 spans 15 amino acids. V was pared by 1 base and J by 3 bases, with 13 bases between. The CDR3 reads CATSRGAGWNYEQYF. DNA for the CDR3: TGTGCCACCAGCAGAGGGGCGGGATGGAACTACGAGCAGTACTTC.